The 32 T cell receptor beta chains below come from one sample, sequenced in a study of shared clonotypes between healthy human individuals (dated by TCRdb to 2020 to 2021). The method was the immunoSEQ multiplex PCR assay. TCRdb provides this immuneACCESS table in a form limited to in-frame rearrangements. Some clones are lacking; in checked studies, under half of them reflect an unresolved V gene, and why the rest are absent is not known. This sample holds 650,000 to 800,000 clones; approximately 77% were observed only once. Under 2% of the sample goes to the ten largest clones. Input material: memory CD4+ T cells sorted from blood. What this sample's cell subset or site label stands for: CD45RA-negative fraction. The receptors shown here come from a woman aged 25 to 39 in good health.

The chain recombines TRBV29-1 with TRBJ2-1, with D possibly TRBD1 on 6 matching bases. Looked up from germline, CDR1 is SQVTM and CDR2 is ANQGSEA. V lost 6 bases and J 1 base, leaving 13 bases between the germline ends. The CDR3 totals 14 residues. The CDR3 loop reads CSVRLDRSYNEQFF. CDR3 DNA: TGCAGCGTACGACTCGACAGGTCCTACAATGAGCAGTTCTTC.

A few counts support this clone. CDR3 in DNA: TGTGCCAGCACCTGGGGACACGGCTACACCTTC. This encodes CASTWGHGYTF. The chain is built from TRBV28 and TRBJ1-2; tentatively, D is TRBD1 (6 bases). Germline V gene sequence: CDR1 MDHEN, CDR2 SYDVKM. The CDR3 runs 11 residues. V was clipped by 7 bases and J by 8 bases, with 11 bases between them.

Many counts were recorded for this clone. The V gene is TRBV5-1, the J gene TRBJ2-7; TRBD2 matches 8 bases. The CDR3 extends over 16 amino acids. Trimming took 4 bases from V and 1 from J; bases not matched to a gene: 10. Per germline, CDR1 SGHRS and CDR2 YFSETQ. CDR3 nucleotide sequence: TGCGCCAGCAGCCAAGGAGCGGGGGCGGTTTCCTACGAGCAGTACTTC. This gives the protein CASSQGAGAVSYEQYF.

J is TRBJ2-1 and V is TRBV7-9; maybe TRBD1 (5 bases). Trimming removed 3 bases at V and 8 bases at J, with 11 bases between. From germline, CDR1 is SEHNR and CDR2 FQNEAQ (reference sequence). The CDR3 is 13 residues long. In DNA, the CDR3 is TGTGCCAGCAGCTTTCAAGGGGTCGATGAGCAGTTCTTC. Encoded protein: CASSFQGVDEQFF. Looking up the rest from reference TRBV7-9 and TRBJ2-1 gives the full variable domain: DTGVSQNPRHKITKRGQNVTFRCDPISEHNRLYWYRQTLGQGPEFLTYFQNEAQLEKSRLLSDRFSAERPKGSFSTLEIQRTEQGDSAMYLCASSFQGVDEQFFGPGTRLTVL.

This clone was observed at least ten times. The chain is built from TRBV28 and TRBJ1-1; the D gene is possibly TRBD1 (5 bases). From germline, CDR1 is MDHEN and CDR2 SYDVKM. This CDR3 is built from 15 residues. The V end lost 1 base, the J end lost 3 bases, and 12 bases lay between the germline ends. The CDR3 protein is CASSLSAGLDTEAFF. The CDR3 DNA is TGTGCCAGCAGTTTATCGGCAGGGCTAGACACTGAAGCTTTCTTT.

This clone turned up a few times. The V gene is TRBV5-1, the J gene TRBJ1-4; D is ambiguous. Germline V gene sequence: CDR1 SGHRS, CDR2 YFSETQ. V dropped 4 bases and J dropped 3 bases, with 13 bases sitting between them. CDR3 length: 15 amino acids. The CDR3: CASSTGSAANEKLFF. In nucleotides, the CDR3 is TGCGCCAGCAGCACTGGGAGTGCGGCTAATGAAAAACTGTTTTTT.

V gene TRBV6-5 combines with J gene TRBJ1-5, with a possible D match to TRBD1 (6 bases). Germline V gives CDR1 MNHEY, CDR2 SVGAGI. V was shortened by 6 bases and J by 6 bases, with 18 bases between the two germline ends. The length of the CDR3 is 15 residues. In DNA, the CDR3 is TGTGCCAGCAGATTACAGGGTCCCTTAGGTCAGCCCCAGCATTTT. Protein sequence: CASRLQGPLGQPQHF.

The chain is built from TRBV15 and TRBJ1-2; D may be TRBD1 (6 bases). Germline V gene lookup returns CDR1 LNHNV and CDR2 YYDKDF (reference sequence). There are 14 residues in the CDR3. V lost 1 base and J 5 bases, leaving 11 bases between the germline ends. The CDR3 protein is CATSRAITGYGYTF. The CDR3 nucleotides read TGTGCCACCAGCAGAGCTATTACAGGGTATGGCTACACCTTC.

This clone was counted once. The sample has other DNA sequences that encode this CDR3 too. The V and J genes are TRBV5-6 and TRBJ2-5; perhaps D is TRBD1 or TRBD2 (5 bases each). The CDR3 consists of 13 residues. The V gene lost 1 base and the J gene lost 5 bases, with 9 bases spanning the gap. CDR1 SGHDT and CDR2 YYEEEE come from the germline V gene. CDR3 sequence reads: CASSLQGAETQYF. The CDR3 bases are TGTGCCAGCAGCTTGCAGGGAGCGGAGACCCAGTACTTC.

This clone has just one count. This rearrangement joins TRBV4-1 to TRBJ1-1, with TRBD1 as a possible D gene (5 bases). This CDR3 region has 18 residues. In germline, CDR1 is MGHRA, CDR2 YSYEKL. V lost 2 bases and J lost 8, with 27 bases in between. The CDR3 sequence is CASSQRLLGLTQLREAFF. CDR3 DNA: TGCGCCAGCAGCCAACGCCTGCTGGGACTCACCCAGCTAAGGGAAGCTTTCTTT.

The chain joins TRBV19 to TRBJ1-2, with TRBD1 matching 9 bases. The germline V gene encodes CDR1 LNHDA and CDR2 SQIVND (reference sequence). V shed 5 bases, J shed 4 bases, and the junction held 14 bases outside the gene matches. The CDR3 has 17 residues. The CDR3 loop reads CASSGGTGRGLTYGYTF. DNA of the CDR3: TGTGCCAGTAGTGGCGGGACAGGGAGAGGTCTGACCTATGGCTACACCTTC.

This chain links TRBV2 with TRBJ1-2, with unresolved D. The V end lost 3 bases, the J end lost 8 bases, and 10 bases lay between the germline ends. This CDR3 is 12 amino acids long. The germline V gene has CDR1 SNHLY and CDR2 FYNNEI. CDR3 sequence (DNA): TGTGCCAGCAGTGAGCGGCCGTGGGGCTACACCTTC. It translates to CASSERPWGYTF.

With regard to this clone: Different DNA sequences within this sample yield the same CDR3. This rearrangement joins TRBV5-1 to TRBJ2-1, with D perhaps matching TRBD1 (6 bases). The V end was cut by 0 bases, the J end by 0 bases, with 7 bases between. The CDR3 extends over 15 amino acids. CDR1 and CDR2 (germline): SGHRS, YFSETQ. CDR3 residues: CASSLVQGSYNEQFF. The DNA for the CDR3 is TGCGCCAGCAGCTTGGTACAGGGCTCCTACAATGAGCAGTTCTTC. The full variable domain, in which reference TRBV5-1 and TRBJ2-1 provide the parts outside the CDR3, is KAGVTQTPRYLIKTRGQQVTLSCSPISGHRSVSWYQQTPGQGLQFLFEYFSETQRNKGNFPGRFSGRQFSNSRSEMNVSTLELGDSALYLCASSLVQGSYNEQFFGPGTRLTVL.

This sequence joins TRBV28 and TRBJ2-3; 7 positions match TRBD1. The CDR3 sequence is 18 residues long. CDR1 and CDR2 from the germline V gene are MDHEN and SYDVKM. Trimming took 2 bases from V and 3 from J; bases not matched to a gene: 14. The chain's CDR3 is CASSLPLRRQGVTDTQYF. The CDR3 DNA is TGTGCCAGCAGTTTACCTCTCAGGAGACAGGGTGTTACAGATACGCAGTATTTT.

This clone was recorded many times. This chain links TRBV5-1 with TRBJ2-5, with 11 bases fitting TRBD2. This CDR3 is built from 16 residues. Germline-derived CDR1 and CDR2 are SGHRS and YFSETQ. Losses at the gene ends were 4 bases for V and 5 bases for J; bases not matched to a gene: 10. The CDR3 here is CASSTTSGRFLETQYF. The CDR3 DNA reads TGCGCCAGCAGCACAACTAGCGGGAGATTTCTGGAGACCCAGTACTTC.

This clone came up once. This chain connects TRBV13 to TRBJ1-3; unclear D gene. Trimming stripped 4 bases from V and 0 bases from J, with 10 bases between. Germline assignment: CDR1 PRHDT and CDR2 FYEKMQ (reference sequence). CDR3 length: 15 residues. DNA of the CDR3: TGTGCCAGCAGCTCTCTAGGAAGCTCTGGAAACACCATATATTTT. Translated, it gives CASSSLGSSGNTIYF.

The chain uses TRBV28 and TRBJ1-1, with TRBD1 as a possible D gene (5 bases). The V end was cut by 2 bases, the J end by 0 bases, with 13 bases between. The CDR3 extends over 16 amino acids. Germline V gives CDR1 MDHEN, CDR2 SYDVKM. The CDR3 loop is CASSLGTGNMNTEAFF. CDR3 DNA sequence: TGTGCCAGCAGTTTAGGGACGGGTAACATGAACACTGAAGCTTTCTTT.

The chain recombines TRBV21-1 with TRBJ1-5; TRBD1 reflects the table's D call only, with no check against the DNA. TRBV21-1 is a pseudogene segment. The CDR3 consists of 14 residues. This CDR3 reads CASPQAGVNQPQHF. CDR3 nucleotide sequence: TGTGCCAGCCCCCAGGCAGGGGTCAATCAGCCCCAGCATTTT.

A remark on this clone: Germline and junction disagree at one end, which may indicate a read error. The chain is built from TRBV4-1 and TRBJ2-7, with D unresolved. Germline V gene lookup returns CDR1 MGHRA and CDR2 YSYEKL. CDR3 length: 14 amino acids. This chain's CDR3 is CASSRPGTSNEQYF. As DNA, the CDR3 is TGCGCCAGCAGCCGGCCCGGAACCTCCAACGAGCAGTACTTC.

This clone came up many times. The chain couples TRBV2 to TRBJ1-2; unclear D gene. The CDR3 runs 13 residues. Germline V CDR1 and CDR2: SNHLY, FYNNEI. V gave up 4 bases and J gave up 0 bases, with 6 bases separating them. The CDR3 loop reads CASSASPNYGYTF. The CDR3 DNA follows: TGTGCCAGCAGTGCTAGTCCTAACTATGGCTACACCTTC.

This clone has just a few counts. This clone may be a read error of a much larger clone one base away. Additional DNA sequences in this sample encode the identical CDR3. The rearrangement links TRBV18 to TRBJ2-7, with D unclear. The CDR3 spans 13 residues. Trimming took off 6 bases at V and 0 bases at J, with 9 bases between the two ends. Germline V gives CDR1 KGHSH, CDR2 LQKENI. The CDR3 DNA reads TGTGCCAGCTCCCCCGGGTCCTCCTACGAGCAGTACTTC. This encodes CASSPGSSYEQYF.

This clone was seen many times. The chain is built from TRBV30 and TRBJ2-7; 7 positions agree with TRBD1. Germline V gene sequence: CDR1 GTSNPN, CDR2 SVGIG (reference sequence). The CDR3 has 12 amino acids. V trimming: 4 bases; J trimming: 3 bases; junction bases outside the gene matches: 3. CDR3 sequence (DNA): TGTGCCTGGACAGGGGGTGGCTACGAGCAGTACTTC. Its translation: CAWTGGGYEQYF.

This chain links TRBV27 with TRBJ2-3, with 16 nucleotides matching TRBD2. Germline lookup yields CDR1 MNHEY and CDR2 SMNVEV (reference sequence). The CDR3 is made up of 19 amino acids. With 5 bases clipped from V and 3 bases from J, the junction kept 11 bases outside the gene matches. The CDR3 DNA is TGTGCCAGCAGTACGGGACTAGCGGGAGGGGTCGGTGGGACAGATACGCAGTATTTT. This codes for CASSTGLAGGVGGTDTQYF.

The chain employs TRBV9 and TRBJ2-1; the match to TRBD2 covers 9 bases. The V gene end was trimmed by 4 bases and the J gene end by 2 bases; junction bases not matched to a gene: 7. Germline assignment: CDR1 SGDLS and CDR2 YYNGEE. CDR3 size: 16 residues. The CDR3, as DNA: TGTGCCAGCAGCCCTACGGTAGCGGGAGCCTACAATGAGCAGTTCTTC. Translating gives CASSPTVAGAYNEQFF.

The V and J genes are TRBV6-1 and TRBJ1-5; TRBD1 is a possible D gene (6 bases). The germline gives CDR1 MNHNS, CDR2 SASEGT. The V and J ends lost 2 bases and 6 bases respectively, with 14 bases between them. The CDR3 loop spans 15 amino acids. The CDR3, as DNA: TGTGCCAGCAGTGAACGTGGGGGCGGTCGTCAGCCCCAGCATTTT. Translation gives CASSERGGGRQPQHF.

The chain links TRBV6-6 to TRBJ2-7, with D possibly being TRBD1 (5 bases). Germline loops: CDR1 MNHNY, CDR2 SVGAGI (reference sequence). The CDR3 length is 13 residues. V was shortened by 5 bases and J by 4 bases, with 12 bases between the two germline ends. The CDR3 here is CASSARVLYEQYF. For the CDR3, the DNA is TGTGCCAGCAGTGCCAGGGTCCTTTACGAGCAGTACTTC.

Details on this clone: This CDR3 is also generated by other DNA sequences in the sample. The chain has TRBV7-9 and TRBJ1-1; tentative D call: TRBD1 (6 bases). CDR1 is SEHNR, CDR2 FQNEAQ, per germline (reference sequence). The V gene lost 5 bases and the J gene lost 2 bases, with 9 bases spanning the gap. The CDR3 extends over 13 amino acids. This chain's CDR3 is CASSRGQNTEAFF. The CDR3 DNA follows: TGTGCCAGCAGCCGGGGACAAAACACTGAAGCTTTCTTT.

V and J are TRBV2 and TRBJ1-5; D gene uncertain. The CDR3 runs to 14 residues. V gave up 2 bases and J gave up 7 bases, with 12 bases separating them. Per germline, CDR1 SNHLY and CDR2 FYNNEI. CDR3 loop: CASSEMAPTQPQHF. The CDR3 nucleotides read TGTGCCAGCAGTGAAATGGCCCCAACCCAGCCCCAGCATTTT.

This clone came up a few times. The J gene is TRBJ1-5, the V gene TRBV19; D is unresolved. The CDR3 is 15 residues long. V was pared by 10 bases and J by 7 bases, with 23 bases between. The germline V gene has CDR1 LNHDA and CDR2 SQIVND (reference sequence). The CDR3 nucleotides read TGTGCCACCGAGGAGGGTTCCCCATATGGACAGCCCCAGCATTTT. Amino acids: CATEEGSPYGQPQHF.

V gene TRBV28 combines with J gene TRBJ2-3, with D possibly matching TRBD1 (5 bases). V dropped 4 bases and J dropped 6 bases, with 17 bases sitting between them. The CDR3 has 15 amino acids. Germline values: CDR1 MDHEN, CDR2 SYDVKM. The CDR3 spells CASSSPGRLGDTQYF. CDR3 coding DNA: TGTGCCAGCAGTTCCCCAGGGCGCCTCGGGGATACGCAGTATTTT.

This clone came up many times. The genes are TRBV5-1 and TRBJ2-1; D gene uncertain. Trimming shortened V by 0 bases and J by 2 bases, and 9 bases separated the two germline ends. Germline V gene sequence: CDR1 SGHRS, CDR2 YFSETQ. This CDR3 has 15 residues. The CDR3 here is CASSLGSPTYNEQFF. The DNA of the CDR3 is TGCGCCAGCAGCTTGGGGTCCCCAACCTACAATGAGCAGTTCTTC.

This clone was counted between two and nine times. An end of the junction differs from the germline gene, which may be a read error. The V call is TRBV6-1, the J call TRBJ1-1; D is unclear. This CDR3 is built from 15 residues. The germline gives CDR1 MNHNS, CDR2 SASEGT. CDR3 protein: CASSEAHGVPHLPSF. The CDR3 nucleotides are TGTGCCAGCAGTGAAGCGCATGGAGTCCCGCACCTACCCTCATTT.